The clone carrying this T cell receptor beta chain was counted between two and nine times. Its specificity is not known. Germline V gives CDR1 SGHAT, CDR2 FQNNGV. The CDR3 contains 11 residues. V lost 7 bases, J lost 4 bases, and 7 bases lay in between. This sample was included in a study of shared clonotypes between healthy human individuals. Study-level information: Plates per donor: three CD4 naive, three CD4 memory, two CD8 naive, one CD8 memory.

Donors comprised only Caucasian adults living in Nashville, Tennessee. The study, taken as a whole, reports: Generation probabilities were higher for clonotypes shared across all four sorted-subset donors than for unshared ones. Sharing across a few donors was seen in 4% to 6.5% of naive CD4 clonotypes.

Method: immunoSEQ multiplex PCR; TCRdb's copy keeps in-frame clones and lacks some. The repertoire holds about 380,000 clones, with around 96% as singletons. V and J are TRBV11-2 and TRBJ1-2; D is unresolved. This receptor was identified in a man aged 30-40 years in good health. The sample consisted of memory CD8+ T cells sorted from blood. The sample's subset: CD45RO+ cells pooled with CCR7-negative TemRA cells. CDR3 bases: TGTGCCAGCACCTCTGGCTATGGCTACACCTTC. It encodes CASTSGYGYTF.